This record looks at one T cell receptor beta chain sequence and its context. Antigen: not known. This entry is derived from a study of T cells expressing NK-cell markers. Overall study context: Researchers got TCR beta repertoires out of sorted CD3+CD56+NKG2C+, CD3+CD56+NKG2C- and CD3+CD56-NKG2C+ T cells.

TCR beta libraries carry UMIs added by 5'RACE template switching. After re-calling the 5' RACE reads, TCRdb lists one entry per CDR3 protein, DNA absent. Its table records 150,000 to 180,000 distinct CDR3 sequences. Study-wide results and limits: About 1.0-8% of CD8+ T cells in more than five donors belonged to dominant NKG2C+ clonotypes. Once again these clonotypes came out on top in the CD3+CD56-NKG2C+ fraction of a handful of donors.

This receptor was obtained from a woman aged 50 to 65 in good health. Sequencing used blood T cells: a sorted CD56 or NKG2C T cell subset, CD4+ or CD8+ T cells, or bulk PBMC T cells (not recorded which).

CDR3 amino acids: CASSSKAGVHYNEQFF. The chain is built from TRBV5-1 and TRBJ2-1; TCRdb's assignment of TRBD2 cannot be checked, as there is no DNA. Germline V gene data show CDR1 as SGHRS and CDR2 as YFSETQ. The CDR3 runs to 16 residues.